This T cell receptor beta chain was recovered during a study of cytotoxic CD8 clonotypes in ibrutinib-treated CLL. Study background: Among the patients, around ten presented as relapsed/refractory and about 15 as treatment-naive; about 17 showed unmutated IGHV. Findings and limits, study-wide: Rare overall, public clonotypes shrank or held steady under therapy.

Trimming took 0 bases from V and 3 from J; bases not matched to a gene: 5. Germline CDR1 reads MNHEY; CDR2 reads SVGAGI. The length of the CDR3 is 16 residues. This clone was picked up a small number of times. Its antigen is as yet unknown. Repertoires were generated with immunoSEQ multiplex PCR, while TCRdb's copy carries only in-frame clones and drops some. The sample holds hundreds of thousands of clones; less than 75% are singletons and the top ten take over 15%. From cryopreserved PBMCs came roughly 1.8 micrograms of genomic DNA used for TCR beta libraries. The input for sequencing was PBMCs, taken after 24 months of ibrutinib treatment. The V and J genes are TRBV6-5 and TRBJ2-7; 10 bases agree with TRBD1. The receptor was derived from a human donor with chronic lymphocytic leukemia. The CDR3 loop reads CASSYSPRTGGYEQYF. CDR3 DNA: TGTGCCAGCAGTTACTCCCCCCGGACAGGGGGCTACGAGCAGTACTTC.